A single sample gave rise to the 23 T cell receptor beta chains below, sequenced in a study of lymphopenia after photon versus proton radiotherapy. TCRdb's copy holds only in-frame clones and misses some; the assay was immunoSEQ multiplex PCR. The table includes 150,000 or so clones, about 85% detected once. The sample consisted of peripheral blood, taken from a patient treated with photon-based radiotherapy. These TCRs come from a man over 45 with gastric cancer.

The chain has TRBV28 and TRBJ2-7; D uncertain. The CDR3 is made up of 13 amino acids. V was cut by 5 bases and J by 2 bases, with 10 bases left in between. From germline, CDR1 is MDHEN and CDR2 SYDVKM. The CDR3 nucleotides are TGTGCCAGCAGTCTGACACCGACCTACGAGCAGTACTTC. Its translation: CASSLTPTYEQYF.

This chain links TRBV20-1 with TRBJ1-2; D possibly corresponds to TRBD1 (5 bases). Germline assignment: CDR1 DFQATT and CDR2 SNEGSKA (reference sequence). This CDR3 region has 11 residues. Between the trimmed V and J ends, which lost 4 bases and 8 bases, there was a span of 11 bases. The CDR3 DNA sequence: TGCAGTGCTACCAAAGGGGACGGCTACACCTTC. Amino acids: CSATKGDGYTF.

The CDR3 DNA follows: TGTGCCAGCAGCTTCGCGGGACTAGCAGAGACCCAGTACTTC. Amino acid sequence: CASSFAGLAETQYF. The chain recombines TRBV7-2 with TRBJ2-5; TRBD2 agrees at 9 bases. Trimming removed 3 bases from V and 4 bases from J; junction bases left unmatched: 3. The V gene's germline CDR1 is SGHTA and CDR2 FQGNSA. This CDR3 is 14 amino acids long.

This chain connects TRBV6-6 to TRBJ2-2, with a tentative D call TRBD1 (5 bases). Germline CDR1 MNHNY, CDR2 SVGAGI (reference sequence). CDR3 length: 14 amino acids. Trimming pared 6 bases from V and 4 bases from J, leaving 12 bases between. CDR3: CASSQQVPTGELFF. DNA for the CDR3: TGTGCCAGCAGCCAACAGGTCCCCACCGGGGAGCTGTTTTTT.

This chain connects TRBV11-2 to TRBJ2-3; 12 bases match TRBD2. From germline, CDR1 is SGHAT and CDR2 FQNNGV. J gave up 7 bases and V 6 bases, and 5 bases lay outside the gene matches. This CDR3 spans 14 amino acids. DNA for the CDR3: TGTGCCAGCAGGACTAGCGGGAGAGGGAATACGCAGTATTTT. Translated, it gives CASRTSGRGNTQYF.

The V call is TRBV5-6, the J call TRBJ1-1; D possibly corresponds to TRBD1 (6 bases). CDR1 is SGHDT, CDR2 YYEEEE, per germline. CDR3 length: 14 residues. Trimming left V 4 bases short and J 7 bases short, with 17 bases between. The CDR3 bases are TGTGCCAGCAGCCCCCGGACCCGGGACAATGAAGCTTTCTTT. Translation: CASSPRTRDNEAFF.

This chain uses TRBV28 with TRBJ1-4, with D possibly being TRBD1 (5 bases). CDR1 and CDR2 (germline): MDHEN, SYDVKM. This CDR3 is built from 15 residues. The ends were cut back, 6 bases at V and 8 bases at J, with 19 bases in the middle. DNA for the CDR3: TGTGCCAGCAGGGAACTGGGCAGGGTAGGAGAAAAACTGTTTTTT. Its protein is CASRELGRVGEKLFF.

The V and J genes are TRBV6-4 and TRBJ2-1; 9 bases are shared with TRBD1. Trimming took 5 bases from V and 7 from J; bases not matched to a gene: 9. Per the germline V gene, CDR1 is MRHNA and CDR2 is SNTAGT. The length of the CDR3 is 15 residues. As DNA, the CDR3 is TGTGCCAGCAGTCCGGGACAGGGTGAATGGAATGAGCAGTTCTTC. As protein: CASSPGQGEWNEQFF.

The CDR3 here is CASIALPGQGVNTGELFF. The DNA of the CDR3 is TGTGCCAGCATCGCTTTACCGGGACAGGGGGTGAACACCGGGGAGCTGTTTTTT. This sequence joins TRBV2 and TRBJ2-2; 11 nucleotides line up with TRBD1. The CDR3 is 18 amino acids. The J segment lost 1 base and the V segment lost 7 bases, leaving 11 bases of the junction unmatched. Germline CDR1 reads SNHLY; CDR2 reads FYNNEI.

This chain links TRBV7-9 with TRBJ2-7; TRBD2 agrees at 8 bases. The germline gives CDR1 SEHNR, CDR2 FQNEAQ (reference sequence). V trimming: 2 bases; J trimming: 0 bases; junction bases outside the gene matches: 6. The CDR3 covers 16 residues. CDR3 nucleotide sequence: TGTGCCAGCAGCTTAATTGGCGGGAGGAGCTCCTACGAGCAGTACTTC. It yields the protein CASSLIGGRSSYEQYF.

This clone was seen more than once but under ten times. J is TRBJ1-5 and V is TRBV19; 12 nucleotides line up with TRBD1. Germline assignment: CDR1 LNHDA and CDR2 SQIVND (reference sequence). This CDR3 contains 17 residues. V shed 3 bases, J shed 0 bases, and the junction held 3 bases outside the gene matches. This chain's CDR3 is CASSMGTGGGSNQPQHF. CDR3 sequence (DNA): TGTGCCAGTAGTATGGGGACAGGGGGCGGTAGCAATCAGCCCCAGCATTTT.

The rearrangement uses TRBV7-6 and TRBJ2-3, with 7 positions matching TRBD2. From germline, CDR1 is SGHVS and CDR2 FNYEAQ. The CDR3 is 13 residues long. The V segment lost 5 bases and the J segment 11 bases; nucleotides outside the gene matches: 10. Written as DNA, the CDR3 is TGTGCCAGCAGCGCCCTCGCGGGGGAGGAGCAGTATTTT. As protein: CASSALAGEEQYF.

The chain links TRBV14 to TRBJ2-1, with 8 positions matching TRBD1. The V segment lost 1 base and the J segment 9 bases; nucleotides outside the gene matches: 11. Germline CDR1 reads SGHDN; CDR2 reads FVKESK. The CDR3 consists of 16 residues. As DNA, the CDR3 is TGTGCCAGCAGCCAAGTAGTCAGGACAGGGAACCCTGAGCAGTTCTTC. Translation: CASSQVVRTGNPEQFF.

The chain links TRBV9 to TRBJ2-1, with TRBD2 identical over 9 bases. Germline V gene sequence: CDR1 SGDLS, CDR2 YYNGEE. V gave up 0 bases and J gave up 7 bases; unmatched junction bases: 5. The CDR3 totals 15 residues. CDR3 nucleotide sequence: TGTGCCAGCAGCGTAGTCGCGGGAGGGCCAAATGAGCAGTTCTTC. The encoded protein is CASSVVAGGPNEQFF.

Regarding this clone: Other DNA sequences in the sample encode the same CDR3. The chain joins TRBV9 to TRBJ2-1, with a possible D match to TRBD2 (5 bases). This CDR3 has 13 residues. V gave up 0 bases and J gave up 7 bases, with 8 bases separating them. Germline-derived CDR1 and CDR2 are SGDLS and YYNGEE. The CDR3 DNA reads as TGTGCCAGCAGCGTAGCGGGCGGGAATGAGCAGTTCTTC. Its translation: CASSVAGGNEQFF.

V gene TRBV7-2 combines with J gene TRBJ1-1, with D uncertain. The CDR3 has 12 residues. Trimming removed 3 bases from V and 3 bases from J, with 5 bases in between. Germline CDR1 and CDR2: SGHTA and FQGNSA. Written as DNA, the CDR3 is TGTGCCAGCAGCTTGGTGCACACTGAAGCTTTCTTT. Protein product: CASSLVHTEAFF.

The chain's CDR3 is CASSHPPASGGRRDEQFF. Written as DNA, the CDR3 is TGCGCCAGCAGCCATCCCCCGGCTAGCGGGGGGCGGAGGGATGAGCAGTTCTTC. The chain employs TRBV4-1 and TRBJ2-1, with TRBD2 identical over 11 bases. V lost 3 bases to trimming and J lost 8 bases; unmatched junction nucleotides: 15. The CDR3 has 18 residues. Germline V gene data show CDR1 as MGHRA and CDR2 as YSYEKL.

The rearrangement uses TRBV6-6 and TRBJ1-5; D unresolved. Trimming left V 7 bases short and J 7 bases short, with 14 bases between. The CDR3 has 13 residues. Germline-derived CDR1 and CDR2 are MNHNY and SVGAGI (reference sequence). CDR3 amino acids: CASTPVRGQPQHF. The CDR3 region has the DNA TGTGCCAGCACCCCCGTCCGCGGGCAGCCCCAGCATTTT.

This clone has just a few counts. This chain connects TRBV29-1 to TRBJ1-5; D not resolved. V was shortened by 7 bases and J by 6 bases, with 13 bases between the two germline ends. Germline V lookup: CDR1 SQVTM, CDR2 ANQGSEA. CDR3 length equals 12 residues. The CDR3 loop reads CSAVEAGQPQHF. The DNA of the CDR3 is TGCAGCGCAGTCGAGGCAGGTCAGCCCCAGCATTTT.

V gene TRBV27 combines with J gene TRBJ2-3; 9 nucleotides align to TRBD2. In germline, CDR1 is MNHEY, CDR2 SMNVEV (reference sequence). The CDR3 length is 16 residues. The V and J ends lost 1 base and 2 bases, in that order; junction bases with no gene match: 4. In DNA form, the CDR3 reads TGTGCCAGCAGTTTATTCCTAGCGGGAATCACAGATACGCAGTATTTT. Translated, it gives CASSLFLAGITDTQYF.

The rearrangement links TRBV7-9 to TRBJ2-3; the D gene is possibly TRBD2 (5 bases). V was pared by 5 bases and J by 1 base, with 10 bases between. The CDR3 length is 14 residues. Germline V gene data show CDR1 as SEHNR and CDR2 as FQNEAQ (reference sequence). The CDR3 DNA reads as TGTGCCAGCAGCAGCGGACGGGGCACAGATACGCAGTATTTT. Translating gives CASSSGRGTDTQYF.

The CDR3 DNA reads TGTGCCAGCAGCCTGGGACTAGCGGGAGGTAACACCGGGGAGCTGTTTTTT. Amino acid sequence: CASSLGLAGGNTGELFF. The rearrangement links TRBV7-2 to TRBJ2-2, with 15 bases aligning to TRBD2. The CDR3 is made up of 17 amino acids. V lost 5 bases, J lost 2 bases, and 3 bases stayed unmatched. Germline V gene sequence: CDR1 SGHTA, CDR2 FQGNSA.

The gene calls are TRBV2 and TRBJ2-1; TRBD1 agrees at 8 bases. This CDR3 has 13 residues. The germline V gene encodes CDR1 SNHLY and CDR2 FYNNEI. Germline trimming cut 8 bases from V and 7 bases from J; bases unmatched to any gene: 7. The CDR3 nucleotides are TGTGCCAGCCTGAAGGACAGGGTAAATGAGCAGTTCTTC. Protein sequence: CASLKDRVNEQFF.